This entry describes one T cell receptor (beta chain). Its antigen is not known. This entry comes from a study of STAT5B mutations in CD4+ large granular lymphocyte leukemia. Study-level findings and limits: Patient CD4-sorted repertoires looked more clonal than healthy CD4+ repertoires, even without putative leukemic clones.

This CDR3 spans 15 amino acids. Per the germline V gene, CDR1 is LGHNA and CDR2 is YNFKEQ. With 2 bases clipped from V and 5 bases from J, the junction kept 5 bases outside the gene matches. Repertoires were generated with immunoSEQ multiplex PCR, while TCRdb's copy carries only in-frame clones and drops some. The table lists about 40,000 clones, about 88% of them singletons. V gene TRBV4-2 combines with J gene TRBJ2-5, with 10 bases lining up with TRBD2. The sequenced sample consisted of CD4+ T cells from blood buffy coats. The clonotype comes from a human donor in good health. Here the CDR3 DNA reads TGTGCCAGCAGCCAACTGCTAGCGGGGGAGGAGACCCAGTACTTC. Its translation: CASSQLLAGEETQYF.